This record covers a single TCR beta chain. The data stem from a study of blood T cell repertoires in COVID-19. Whole-study context: Acute-phase and convalescent COVID-19 samples originated in the United States, Italy and Spain.

Sequenced by immunoSEQ multiplex PCR; TCRdb stores in-frame clones only, minus some. The repertoire holds 110,000 to 150,000 clones, with approximately 80% as singletons. CDR1 and CDR2 from the germline V gene are MNHEY and SMNVEV (reference sequence). The CDR3 is made up of 14 amino acids. Losses at the gene ends were 7 bases for V and 5 bases for J; bases not matched to a gene: 7. Participant age was roughly 18 to 89 years, and participants resided in 20 to 30 US areas. This receptor was taken from a woman in her fifties or sixties who had recovered from COVID-19. This chain connects TRBV27 to TRBJ1-5; 8 nucleotides line up with TRBD1. What was sequenced was PBMCs or T cells enriched from blood (not recorded which). The CDR3: CASKPDRDHQPQHF. The CDR3 coding sequence is TGTGCCAGCAAGCCGGACAGGGATCATCAGCCCCAGCATTTT.